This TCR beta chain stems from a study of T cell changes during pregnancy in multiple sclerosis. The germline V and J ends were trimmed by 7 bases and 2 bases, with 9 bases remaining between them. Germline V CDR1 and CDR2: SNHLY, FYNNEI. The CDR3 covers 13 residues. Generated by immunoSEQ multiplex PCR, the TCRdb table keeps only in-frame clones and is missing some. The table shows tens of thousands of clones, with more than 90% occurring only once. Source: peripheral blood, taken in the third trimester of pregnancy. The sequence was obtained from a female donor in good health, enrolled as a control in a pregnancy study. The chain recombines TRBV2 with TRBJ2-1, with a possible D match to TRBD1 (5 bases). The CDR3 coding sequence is TGTGCCAGCATGAGCAGGGCCTACAATGAGCAGTTCTTC. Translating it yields CASMSRAYNEQFF.